Presented here are 21 T cell receptor beta chains from one specimen sequenced in a study of T cells in Graves' hyperthyroidism and ophthalmopathy. What was amplified from RNA transcripts were TCR beta CDR3 regions. HTBI primers were used for first-round RT-PCR of the TCR CDR3. MiXCR, applied by TCRdb to the multiplex PCR reads, yields one record per CDR3 protein. This sample has hundreds of thousands of distinct CDR3 sequences, with 25% to 30% found just once. The sequenced sample consisted of blood. These receptors were obtained from a man aged 35-49 years with Graves' hyperthyroidism that later progressed to Graves' ophthalmopathy.

This clonotype was recorded at least ten times. V and J are TRBV30 and TRBJ1-2, with D hard to call. The CDR3 sequence is 12 residues long. V gave up 4 bases and J gave up 4 bases, with 10 bases separating them. Germline CDR1 reads GTSNPN; CDR2 reads SVGIG (reference sequence). CDR3 sequence reads: CAWMGRSYGYTF. In DNA form, the CDR3 reads TGTGCCTGGATGGGCCGAAGCTATGGCTACACCTTC.

This clonotype came up many times. V usage is TRBV5-1 and J usage is TRBJ1-2, with unresolved D. V was pared by 4 bases and J by 6 bases, with 16 bases between. The CDR3 extends over 14 amino acids. In germline, CDR1 is SGHRS, CDR2 YFSETQ. The CDR3 here is CASSLTERSDGYTF. The DNA for the CDR3 is TGCGCCAGCAGCCTCACAGAACGCTCGGATGGCTACACCTTC.

The chain joins TRBV6-5 to TRBJ2-5; 9 positions match TRBD2. The CDR3 is made up of 16 amino acids. The V gene end was trimmed by 2 bases and the J gene end by 1 base; junction bases not matched to a gene: 5. CDR1 and CDR2 from the germline V gene are MNHEY and SVGAGI. The CDR3 DNA reads as TGTGCCAGCAGTTACGGTCAGCGGGGGGCCCAAGAGACCCAGTACTTC. The encoded protein is CASSYGQRGAQETQYF.

Ten or more counts support this clonotype. The chain links TRBV4-1 to TRBJ2-5, with 8 bases aligning to TRBD2. This CDR3 comprises 17 residues. J lost 4 bases, V lost 1 base, and 11 bases had no gene match. Germline V gene sequence: CDR1 MGHRA, CDR2 YSYEKL. The chain's CDR3 is CASSQGPAREVLETQYF. The CDR3 region has the DNA TGCGCCAGCAGCCAAGGGCCCGCGCGGGAGGTTTTAGAGACCCAGTACTTC.

The V and J genes are TRBV20-1 and TRBJ2-5; a possible D gene is TRBD2 (6 bases). The CDR3 contains 14 residues. The V gene's germline CDR1 is DFQATT and CDR2 SNEGSKA (reference sequence). Trimming left V 2 bases short and J 2 bases short, with 12 bases between. CDR3 bases: TGCAGTGCTAGACTCGGGAGAGGGCAAGAGACCCAGTACTTC. It yields the protein CSARLGRGQETQYF.

This clonotype was recorded many times. The chain combines TRBV2 with TRBJ2-7, with 8 nucleotides matching TRBD1. The CDR3 has 14 residues. The germline V gene has CDR1 SNHLY and CDR2 FYNNEI. J lost 7 bases, V lost 4 bases, and 9 bases had no gene match. CDR3 bases: TGTGCCAGCAGTGTACTACAGGACAGGGTTGAGCAGTACTTC. This sequence encodes CASSVLQDRVEQYF.

V is TRBV25-1 and J is TRBJ1-1, with a possible D match to TRBD1 (5 bases). V was shortened by 6 bases and J by 1 base, with 9 bases between the two germline ends. This CDR3 is 13 amino acids long. Germline V CDR1 and CDR2: MGHDK, SYGVNS. The CDR3 coding sequence is TGTGCCAGCAGGGGACCCACGAACACTGAAGCTTTCTTT. Its protein product is CASRGPTNTEAFF.

Only a few counts were recorded for this clonotype. The junction differs from germline at one of its ends, possibly a read error. For the CDR3, the DNA is TGTGCCAGCAGCGAAGGTAACAGGGGGATTTCCCCACTACGGTACGAGCAGTACTTC. It codes for CASSEGNRGISPLRYEQYF. This rearrangement joins TRBV2 to TRBJ2-7; TRBD1 matches at 8 bases. This CDR3 comprises 19 residues. Germline V CDR1 and CDR2: SNHLY, FYNNEI.

Concerning this clonotype: A single base separates this from a much larger clone, so it may be a read error. The gene calls are TRBV28 and TRBJ2-3, with D possibly matching TRBD2 (6 bases). CDR1 is MDHEN and CDR2 is SYDVKM in the germline V gene. V dropped 2 bases and J dropped 4 bases, with 16 bases sitting between them. The CDR3 covers 16 residues. Written as DNA, the CDR3 is TGTGCCAGCAGTTTAAGGACGCGGGATGAGTCAGATACGCAGTATTTT. This sequence encodes CASSLRTRDESDTQYF.

This clonotype was observed at least ten times. The chain's CDR3 is CASSPLAGVAKTQYF. DNA of the CDR3: TGCGCCAGCAGCCCCCTAGCGGGAGTGGCTAAGACCCAGTACTTC. The chain employs TRBV5-1 and TRBJ2-5; 10 bases agree with TRBD2. Germline assignment: CDR1 SGHRS and CDR2 YFSETQ. The CDR3 is made up of 15 amino acids. V trimming: 4 bases; J trimming: 6 bases; junction bases outside the gene matches: 9.

The CDR3 sequence: CASSTRVGVKAFF. Written as DNA, the CDR3 is TGTGCCAGCAGTACTAGGGTGGGGGTAAAAGCTTTCTTT. V is TRBV28 and J is TRBJ1-1; D perhaps matches TRBD1 (5 bases). The length of the CDR3 is 13 residues. The germline V gene has CDR1 MDHEN and CDR2 SYDVKM. Trimming removed 5 bases at V and 9 bases at J, with 16 bases between.

This clonotype has ten or more counts. The CDR3 coding sequence is TGTGCCAGCAGCGCCGGGACAGGGGGCCTAGAGACCCAGTACTTC. Protein sequence: CASSAGTGGLETQYF. The J gene is TRBJ2-5, the V gene TRBV7-3, with TRBD1 identical over 12 bases. Germline CDR1 is SGHTA and CDR2 is FQGTGA. The CDR3 covers 15 residues. Unmatched junction bases numbered 5, after V lost 5 bases and J lost 4 bases. Based on the CDR3 plus reference TRBV7-3 and TRBJ2-5, the full variable domain is GAGVSQTPSNKVTEKGKYVELRCDPISGHTALYWYRQSLGQGPEFLIYFQGTGAADDSGLPNDRFFAVRPEGSVSTLKIQRTERGDSAVYLCASSAGTGGLETQYFGPGTRLLVL.

Ten or more counts support this clonotype. This rearrangement joins TRBV30 to TRBJ1-1; no clear D gene. Germline lookup yields CDR1 GTSNPN and CDR2 SVGIG (reference sequence). This CDR3 has 13 amino acids. Between the trimmed V and J ends, which lost 3 bases and 1 base, there was a span of 9 bases. CDR3 sequence reads: CAWRKNRNTEAFF. For the CDR3, the DNA is TGTGCCTGGAGGAAAAACAGGAACACTGAAGCTTTCTTT.

This clonotype has at least ten counts. The chain carries TRBV28 and TRBJ1-2, with D tentatively TRBD1 (6 bases). CDR1 is MDHEN, CDR2 SYDVKM, per germline. Deletions cut 5 bases from V and 1 base from J, with 17 bases between. The CDR3 is made up of 16 amino acids. DNA of the CDR3: TGTGCCAGCAGTATCCCTGGGACACATATTAACTATGGCTACACCTTC. Protein sequence: CASSIPGTHINYGYTF.

The sample holds a few counts of this clonotype. A read error is possible here, since a much larger clone lies one base away. CDR3 bases: TGTGCCACCAGTGGAGGACAAGGGGGCCGTGAGGAGCTGTTTTTT. Its translation: CATSGGQGGREELFF. The rearrangement links TRBV24-1 to TRBJ2-2; 7 nucleotides agree with TRBD1. V shed 5 bases and J 10 bases; nucleotides not matched to a gene: 12. Germline values: CDR1 KGHDR, CDR2 SFDVKD. This CDR3 is 15 amino acids long.

This clonotype came up many times. J is TRBJ1-5 and V is TRBV12-3 or TRBV12-4, with 10 positions matching TRBD1. V gave up 4 bases and J gave up 3 bases; unmatched junction bases: 6. This CDR3 is 16 amino acids long. The CDR3 region is CASSSGQGHPNQPQHF. The CDR3 bases are TGTGCCAGCAGTTCGGGACAGGGGCATCCCAATCAGCCCCAGCATTTT.

This clonotype was seen more than once but under ten times. The chain recombines TRBV4-1 with TRBJ2-7, with a weak D call TRBD1 (6 bases). The germline V gene has CDR1 MGHRA and CDR2 YSYEKL. V gave up 1 base and J gave up 1 base, with 20 bases separating them. The CDR3 covers 18 residues. The CDR3 nucleotides read TGCGCCAGCAGCCAAGGGGGGTCTAGGGGGTCGGTGTCCTACGAGCAGTACTTC. The encoded protein is CASSQGGSRGSVSYEQYF.

This clonotype was counted ten times or more. The J gene is TRBJ1-1, the V gene TRBV6-5; D is possibly TRBD1 (5 bases). Germline V gene data show CDR1 as MNHEY and CDR2 as SVGAGI. Trimming removed 8 bases from V and 7 bases from J, with 11 bases in between. CDR3 size: 11 residues. CDR3 protein: CASSMGGEAFF. The CDR3 nucleotides are TGTGCCAGCTCAATGGGGGGTGAAGCTTTCTTT.

This clonotype was seen at least ten times. The chain has TRBV11-2 and TRBJ2-7; D is undetermined. The CDR3 length is 14 residues. V was pared by 5 bases and J by 0 bases, with 11 bases between. The germline CDR1 and CDR2 sequences are SGHAT and FQNNGV. In DNA form, the CDR3 reads TGTGCCAGCAGCCTAACCCGGAACTCCTACGAGCAGTACTTC. This translates into CASSLTRNSYEQYF.

The rearrangement links TRBV12-3 or TRBV12-4 to TRBJ1-3, with unresolved D. Trimming left V 5 bases short and J 4 bases short, with 12 bases between. CDR3 length: 14 amino acids. CDR3 nucleotide sequence: TGTGCCAGCAGTCCCACCCTCATAGGAAACACCATATATTTT. This gives the protein CASSPTLIGNTIYF.

This clonotype was seen repeatedly, ten times or more. The V and J genes are TRBV6-1 and TRBJ1-1; D ambiguous. The CDR3 length is 16 residues. Germline V gene data show CDR1 as MNHNS and CDR2 as SASEGT. The V end lost 8 bases, the J end lost 1 base, and 20 bases lay between the germline ends. The CDR3 DNA reads TGTGCCAGCTGTAAGGCAGAGCCCCTGCCGAACACTGAAGCTTTCTTT. Residues: CASCKAEPLPNTEAFF.